The next 15 T cell receptor beta chains were all read from a single sample in a study of T cells in women clearing cervical HPV infection. Using immunoSEQ multiplex PCR, the repertoire was profiled, and TCRdb retains in-frame clones only, with some absent. This sample's table reports under 45,000 clones. The sequencing input was blood buffy coat. Source of these receptors: a woman between 18 and 70 years old with a cervical HPV16 infection that either progressed to CIN3+ or cleared (not recorded which).

With regard to this clone: The read gets to within 3 residues of the CDR3 end, and the germline J gene fills in the rest. The rearrangement uses TRBV7-6 and TRBJ1-2, with 9 positions matching TRBD1. Looked up from germline, CDR1 is SGHVS and CDR2 is FNYEAQ. This CDR3 is built from 13 residues. CDR3 sequence reads: CASSPGQGSGYTF. The covered CDR3 bases are TGTGCCAGCAGCCCGGGACAGGGTAGCGGC.

As for this clone: The read halts 3 residues ahead of the CDR3 end, with the missing end drawn from the germline J gene. This sequence joins TRBV20-1 and TRBJ2-3; perhaps TRBD1 as D (5 bases). There are 14 residues in the CDR3. CDR1 and CDR2 from the germline V gene are DFQATT and SNEGSKA (reference sequence). The CDR3 DNA, read in part, is TGCAGTGCTCCCCGGCAGGGCGAGAGGCAGCCG. It yields the protein CSAPRQGERQP. The complete CDR3 protein is CSAPRQGERQPQYF.

Remarks on this clone: The sequence runs out 3 residues before the end of the CDR3; the remainder is reconstructed from the germline J gene. The rearrangement links TRBV20-1 to TRBJ2-6; 8 bases map to TRBD1. This CDR3 spans 17 amino acids. CDR1 is DFQATT, CDR2 SNEGSKA, per germline (reference sequence). The J segment lost 0 bases and the V segment lost 0 bases, leaving 4 bases of the junction unmatched. CDR3: CSAREGQAYSGANVLTF. The covered CDR3 bases are TGCAGTGCTAGAGAGGGACAGGCCTACTCTGGGGCCAACGTC.

The sequenced CDR3 bases are TGTGCCAGCAGCGAGGGAGCGGGAACATACGAG. This gives the protein CASSEGAGTYE. The entire CDR3 reads CASSEGAGTYEQYF. The chain carries TRBV7-7 and TRBJ2-7, with TRBD2 matching 7 bases. The CDR3 goes on 3 residues after the read ends, and that part is filled in from the germline J gene. The length of the CDR3 is 14 residues. From germline, CDR1 is SSHAT and CDR2 FNYEAQ (reference sequence). Unmatched junction bases numbered 8, after V lost 5 bases and J lost 4 bases.

As regards this clone: The sequence runs out 3 residues before the end of the CDR3; the remainder is reconstructed from the germline J gene. This chain links TRBV6-2 or TRBV6-3 with TRBJ1-1; D possibly corresponds to TRBD1 (6 bases). The CDR3 spans 14 residues. Trimming pared 6 bases from V and 3 bases from J, leaving 14 bases between. The germline CDR1 and CDR2 sequences are MNHEY and SVGEGT. The sequenced CDR3 bases are TGTGCCAGCAGAGCCGGGGCAGGGGACACTGAA. Amino acids: CASRAGAGDTE. The CDR3 as a whole reads CASRAGAGDTEAFF.

By frequency, this clone registers medium-sized. From the germline J gene comes the end of the CDR3, since the read stops 3 residues before it. This sequence joins TRBV19 and TRBJ1-4; D perhaps matches TRBD1 (5 bases). V shed 4 bases and J shed 6 bases, with 18 bases lying between them. The CDR3 extends over 16 amino acids. Germline assignment: CDR1 LNHDA and CDR2 SQIVND (reference sequence). The sequenced part of the CDR3 DNA is TGTGCCAGTAGTACCGACAGAGGCAAGCAATATGAAAAA. Its protein is CASSTDRGKQYEK. The full CDR3 sequence reads CASSTDRGKQYEKLFF.

Here the CDR3 reads CASSRASGRGETQYF. The sequenced CDR3 bases are TGTGCCAGCAGCCGCGCTAGCGGGAGAGGAGAGACC. V and J are TRBV7-2 and TRBJ2-5; 10 positions match TRBD2. The DNA ends 3 residues before the CDR3 does, and the rest of the CDR3 is filled in from the germline J gene. The CDR3 runs to 15 residues. V gave up 5 bases and J gave up 4 bases; unmatched junction bases: 7. From germline, CDR1 is SGHTA and CDR2 FQGNSA.

As concerns this clone: The read falls 3 residues short of the CDR3 end, and the missing part is taken from the germline J gene. The chain joins TRBV27 to TRBJ2-7, with a possible D match to TRBD2 (6 bases). This CDR3 is 13 amino acids long. The germline CDR1 and CDR2 sequences are MNHEY and SMNVEV (reference sequence). Trimming removed 8 bases from V and 4 bases from J, with 15 bases in between. CDR3 DNA, as far as it was read: TGTGCCAGCCCCTGCGGGATGGAATACGAG. Encoded protein: CASPCGMEYE. The full CDR3 is CASPCGMEYEQYF.

Of note for this clone: The CDR3 end is not reached by the read, which stops 3 residues before it; the germline J gene fills it in. V is TRBV7-9 and J is TRBJ2-2, with a weak D call TRBD1 (5 bases). Per germline, CDR1 SEHNR and CDR2 FQNEAQ (reference sequence). The CDR3 has 13 amino acids. The CDR3 DNA, read in part, is TGTGCCAGCAGCTTGACAGCCAATTCACCG. As protein: CASSLTANSP. The complete CDR3 protein is CASSLTANSPLFF.

Details on this clone: Sequencing ends 3 residues short of the CDR3 end; the germline J gene provides the rest. The chain links TRBV30 to TRBJ1-2; 7 bases match TRBD1. The CDR3 loop spans 12 amino acids. Germline CDR1 and CDR2: GTSNPN and SVGIG (reference sequence). CDR3 DNA (partial): TGTGCCTGGAAGGGGGCTCACAATGAC. Encoded protein: CAWKGAHND. The CDR3 reads in full as CAWKGAHNDYTF.

Turning to this clone: Read data end 3 residues before the CDR3 end; the end is taken from the germline J gene. This rearrangement joins TRBV25-1 to TRBJ2-7; the match to TRBD2 covers 9 bases. The CDR3 is 14 amino acids. V lost 8 bases and J lost 2; bases outside the gene matches: 7. Germline V gene lookup returns CDR1 MGHDK and CDR2 SYGVNS. Incomplete CDR3 DNA: TGTGCCAGCCCCGGGACTAGCCCTACCTACGAG. It encodes CASPGTSPTYE. The entire CDR3 is CASPGTSPTYEQYF.

A remark on this clone: The read comes to an end 3 residues before the CDR3 does, leaving the germline J gene to fill in the end. The chain has TRBV7-3 and TRBJ2-1; 10 bases match TRBD2. The CDR3 sequence is 15 residues long. V shed 5 bases, J shed 6 bases, and the junction held 7 bases outside the gene matches. Per the germline V gene, CDR1 is SGHTA and CDR2 is FQGTGA. CDR3 sequence reads: CASSPRVAGGNEQFF. The sequenced CDR3 bases are TGTGCCAGCAGCCCTCGGGTAGCGGGAGGCAATGAG.

A remark on this clone: The observed sequence ends 3 residues before the CDR3 terminus, with the missing tail filled in from the germline J gene. This rearrangement joins TRBV29-1 to TRBJ2-6, with 9 bases that match TRBD1. Trimming at V came to 4 bases and at J to 2 bases, leaving 0 bases not matched to a gene. Germline loops: CDR1 SQVTM, CDR2 ANQGSEA. The CDR3 consists of 14 residues. Incomplete CDR3 DNA: TGCAGCGTTGGGGACAGGGCTGGGGCCAACGTC. Translating it yields CSVGDRAGANV. The CDR3 in its entirety is CSVGDRAGANVLTF.

For this clone: The read terminates 3 residues before the CDR3 end, so the remaining end is supplied by the germline J gene. The chain combines TRBV19 with TRBJ1-5; TRBD1 is a possible D gene (5 bases). Trimming stripped 10 bases from V and 0 bases from J, with 16 bases between. This CDR3 has 15 residues. CDR1 is LNHDA and CDR2 is SQIVND in the germline V gene (reference sequence). Partial CDR3 DNA: TGTGCCACCGAGTGGGGGGTTTATAGCAATCAGCCC. It specifies CATEWGVYSNQP. From start to end, the CDR3 is CATEWGVYSNQPQHF.

As regards this clone: The CDR3 is cut off 3 residues early in the read; its end comes from the germline J gene. The chain is built from TRBV14 and TRBJ1-6, with D possibly being TRBD1 (6 bases). The length of the CDR3 is 16 residues. CDR1 is SGHDN and CDR2 is FVKESK in the germline V gene. Trimming took off 0 bases at V and 3 bases at J, with 9 bases between the two ends. The DNA read from the CDR3 is TGTGCCAGCAGCCAAGACTGGGGGCTCTATAATTCACCC. Its protein product is CASSQDWGLYNSP. The full-length CDR3 reads as CASSQDWGLYNSPLHF.